This T cell receptor beta chain stems from a study of OX40 agonist ivuxolimab in advanced cancers. General study points: CD8+ T cells showed, on average, more clonal expansion than CD4+ cells.

CDR3 length equals 14 residues. Trimming pared 5 bases from V and 0 bases from J, leaving 11 bases between. Germline CDR1 and CDR2: SNHLY and FYNNEI. Remarks on this clone: Its antigen is unknown.

Method: immunoSEQ multiplex PCR; TCRdb's copy keeps in-frame clones and lacks some. This repertoire shows about 81,000 clones, roughly 91% found once; its top ten account for under 0.6%. The origin of this receptor is an adult with an advanced solid tumor such as melanoma, head and neck, liver or kidney cancer. Sequenced material: CD4+ or CD8+ T cells sorted from blood, taken in a trial of the OX40 agonist ivuxolimab. The genes are TRBV2 and TRBJ2-7, with D tentatively TRBD1 or TRBD2 (5 bases each). CDR3 residues: CASSSGASSYEQYF. Here the CDR3 DNA reads TGTGCCAGCAGTTCCGGGGCCAGCTCCTACGAGCAGTACTTC.